The 31 T cell receptor beta chains below were found in one sample sequenced in a study of technical replicates of blood from a few donors. Generated by immunoSEQ multiplex PCR, the TCRdb table keeps only in-frame clones and is missing some. The table lists roughly 90,000 clones, about 96% of them singletons, with 0.36% in the top ten. Sequencing used T cells isolated from PBMCs. Source of these receptors: a human donor in good health.

This chain uses TRBV6-4 with TRBJ1-2; TRBD1 matches 9 bases. Germline assignment: CDR1 MRHNA and CDR2 SNTAGT. The CDR3 has 14 residues. V dropped 6 bases and J dropped 7; count of bases not matched to a gene: 9. The CDR3 nucleotides are TGTGCCAGCAGGGGGGACAGGGAAATTGTTGGCTACACCTTC. This gives the protein CASRGDREIVGYTF.

J is TRBJ2-7 and V is TRBV5-4; no definite D call. The CDR3 totals 13 residues. V was pared by 0 bases and J by 2 bases, with 6 bases between. Germline CDR1 and CDR2: SGHNT and YYREEE (reference sequence). The CDR3 here is CASSLAVTYEQYF. CDR3 sequence (DNA): TGTGCCAGCAGCTTGGCAGTTACCTACGAGCAGTACTTC. Full variable domain (rest looked up from reference TRBV5-4 and TRBJ2-7): ETGVTQSPTHLIKTRGQQVTLRCSSQSGHNTVSWYQQALGQGPQFIFQYYREEENGRGNFPPRFSGLQFPNYSSELNVNALELDDSALYLCASSLAVTYEQYFGPGTRLTVT.

The J gene is TRBJ2-1, the V gene TRBV7-9; D unresolved. This CDR3 is 13 amino acids long. CDR1 and CDR2 (germline): SEHNR, FQNEAQ (reference sequence). V lost 1 base and J 5 bases, leaving 6 bases between the germline ends. The CDR3 DNA follows: TGTGCCAGCAGCTTAGGACACAACAATGAGCAGTTCTTC. Protein product: CASSLGHNNEQFF.

CDR3 DNA: TGTGCCAGCAGCAAACAGGGCCCAACTAATGAAAAACTGTTTTTT. Protein: CASSKQGPTNEKLFF. The rearrangement links TRBV5-5 to TRBJ1-4, with D maybe TRBD1 (6 bases). The CDR3 extends over 15 amino acids. Looked up from germline, CDR1 is SGHKS and CDR2 is YYEKEE (reference sequence). The V end was cut by 4 bases, the J end by 0 bases, with 10 bases between.

This clone was observed a single time. This chain connects TRBV5-6 to TRBJ1-1, with a possible D match to TRBD1 (5 bases). This CDR3 is 13 amino acids long. V was clipped by 0 bases and J by 4 bases, with 7 bases between them. Per the germline V gene, CDR1 is SGHDT and CDR2 is YYEEEE. CDR3 protein: CASSLEGATEAFF. The CDR3 DNA reads TGTGCCAGCAGCTTGGAAGGGGCCACTGAAGCTTTCTTT.

The CDR3 loop reads CAWTRDRGLWDEQFF. The CDR3 DNA sequence: TGTGCCTGGACCCGGGACAGGGGACTGTGGGATGAGCAGTTCTTC. The chain is built from TRBV30 and TRBJ2-1; TRBD1 aligns across 10 bases. Germline trimming cut 4 bases from V and 8 bases from J; bases unmatched to any gene: 11. This CDR3 is 15 amino acids long. Per the germline V gene, CDR1 is GTSNPN and CDR2 is SVGIG (reference sequence).

As DNA, the CDR3 is TGTGCCAGCGCCAAAATGGGAGGGGCGCTTAGTGAAGCTTTCTTT. It is translated as CASAKMGGALSEAFF. This chain connects TRBV7-3 to TRBJ1-1, with D possibly matching TRBD1 (5 bases). Germline V gene lookup returns CDR1 SGHTA and CDR2 FQGTGA. The CDR3 runs 15 residues. The germline V and J ends were trimmed by 8 bases and 7 bases, with 23 bases remaining between them. The full variable domain, completed using reference TRBV7-3 and TRBJ1-1, is GAGVSQTPSNKVTEKGKYVELRCDPISGHTALYWYRQSLGQGPEFLIYFQGTGAADDSGLPNDRFFAVRPEGSVSTLKIQRTERGDSAVYLCASAKMGGALSEAFFGQGTRLTVV.

The V and J genes are TRBV2 and TRBJ1-5; no reliable D call. Trimming stripped 4 bases from V and 7 bases from J, with 5 bases between. CDR3 size: 11 residues. Germline V gene lookup returns CDR1 SNHLY and CDR2 FYNNEI. CDR3 in DNA: TGTGCCAGCAGTGCGGGACAGCCCCAGCATTTT. Amino acids: CASSAGQPQHF.

In this sample, this clone turned up a few times. This chain uses TRBV9 with TRBJ1-1; D call uncertain. Germline loops: CDR1 SGDLS, CDR2 YYNGEE. V lost 4 bases, J lost 9 bases, and 28 bases lay in between. The CDR3 loop spans 17 amino acids. The CDR3 DNA reads as TGTGCCAGCAGCCCTACCCTCTCCCTGAGGGCGAGAGGGAAAGCTTTCTTT. Its protein product is CASSPTLSLRARGKAFF.

The chain recombines TRBV5-4 with TRBJ2-5; TRBD1 matches at 9 bases. From germline, CDR1 is SGHNT and CDR2 YYREEE (reference sequence). The CDR3 spans 14 residues. The V gene end was trimmed by 2 bases and the J gene end by 3 bases; junction bases not matched to a gene: 2. CDR3 residues: CASSFRDREETQYF. The CDR3 nucleotides read TGTGCCAGCAGCTTCCGGGACAGGGAAGAGACCCAGTACTTC.

The J gene is TRBJ2-1, the V gene TRBV11-2; 11 bases match TRBD2. The CDR3 has 17 amino acids. CDR1 and CDR2 from the germline V gene are SGHAT and FQNNGV. J lost 3 bases, V lost 1 base, and 5 bases had no gene match. CDR3 amino acids: CASSLGVAGGYYNEQFF. CDR3 DNA: TGTGCCAGCAGCTTAGGTGTAGCGGGAGGGTACTACAATGAGCAGTTCTTC.

The J gene is TRBJ1-4, the V gene TRBV19; TRBD1 is a possible D gene (5 bases). Trimming stripped 1 base from V and 5 bases from J, with 8 bases between. The CDR3 has 14 amino acids. Germline CDR1 LNHDA, CDR2 SQIVND (reference sequence). The chain's CDR3 is CASSIGQTNEKLFF. The CDR3 nucleotides read TGTGCCAGTAGTATAGGACAGACGAATGAAAAACTGTTTTTT. The complete variable domain, with remaining parts taken from reference TRBV19 and TRBJ1-4, reads DGGITQSPKYLFRKEGQNVTLSCEQNLNHDAMYWYRQDPGQGLRLIYYSQIVNDFQKGDIAEGYSVSREKKESFPLTVTSAQKNPTAFYLCASSIGQTNEKLFFGSGTQLSVL.

V is TRBV2 and J is TRBJ2-2; 8 nucleotides match TRBD1. Germline lookup yields CDR1 SNHLY and CDR2 FYNNEI. This CDR3 region has 14 residues. V was pared by 8 bases and J by 7 bases, with 9 bases of the junction left unmatched. The CDR3 spells CASGRTGPFGELFF. CDR3 DNA sequence: TGTGCCAGCGGTCGGACAGGGCCATTCGGGGAGCTGTTTTTT.

This chain connects TRBV11-3 to TRBJ2-7; 10 bases are a match to TRBD2. This CDR3 contains 15 residues. From germline, CDR1 is SGHNT and CDR2 YENEEA. Trimming removed 5 bases from V and 4 bases from J; junction bases left unmatched: 8. The DNA of the CDR3 is TGTGCCAGCAGCCTATCTAGCGGGAGATCTTACGAGCAGTACTTC. Translating it yields CASSLSSGRSYEQYF.

The rearrangement joins TRBV18 to TRBJ2-1, with TRBD1 as a possible D gene (6 bases). Germline-derived CDR1 and CDR2 are KGHSH and LQKENI. V lost 0 bases and J lost 10, with 16 bases in between. CDR3 size: 15 residues. Here the CDR3 reads CASSPPSKAGGEQFF. In DNA, the CDR3 is TGTGCCAGCTCACCACCGAGTAAGGCTGGGGGCGAGCAGTTCTTC.

This chain links TRBV18 with TRBJ1-4; D remains ambiguous. This CDR3 is built from 14 residues. The germline gives CDR1 KGHSH, CDR2 LQKENI. Trimming took 1 base from V and 4 from J, leaving 7 bases between them. As DNA, the CDR3 is TGTGCCAGCTCACCACGCCAGATTAATGAAAAACTGTTTTTT. This codes for CASSPRQINEKLFF.

This chain joins TRBV28 and TRBJ2-7; the D gene is possibly TRBD2 (6 bases). Between the trimmed V and J ends, which lost 5 bases and 5 bases, there was a span of 13 bases. Germline V lookup: CDR1 MDHEN, CDR2 SYDVKM. This CDR3 has 13 residues. This CDR3 is CASSPRGSDEQYF. CDR3 DNA: TGTGCCAGCAGTCCCCGGGGGAGCGACGAGCAGTACTTC. The full variable domain, with the rest looked up from reference TRBV28 and TRBJ2-7, is DVKVTQSSRYLVKRTGEKVFLECVQDMDHENMFWYRQDPGLGLRLIYFSYDVKMKEKGDIPEGYSVSREKKERFSLILESASTNQTSMYLCASSPRGSDEQYFGPGTRLTVT.

This clone was seen once. The rearrangement links TRBV29-1 to TRBJ1-1, with D possibly matching TRBD1 (6 bases). Germline values: CDR1 SQVTM, CDR2 ANQGSEA. This CDR3 is built from 15 residues. Trimming shortened V by 5 bases and J by 2 bases, and 18 bases separated the two germline ends. DNA of the CDR3: TGCAGCGTTATGGGGGGGCGCGGTATCAACACTGAAGCTTTCTTT. Translated, it gives CSVMGGRGINTEAFF.

V and J are TRBV4-1 and TRBJ2-6; 10 bases align to TRBD1. Germline values: CDR1 MGHRA, CDR2 YSYEKL. This CDR3 spans 18 amino acids. V lost 4 bases and J lost 0; bases outside the gene matches: 6. CDR3 sequence: CASSPGQGGASGANVLTF. The DNA for the CDR3 is TGCGCCAGCAGCCCCGGACAGGGGGGAGCCTCTGGGGCCAACGTCCTGACTTTC.

This chain uses TRBV18 with TRBJ2-5, with 10 bases aligning to TRBD2. The CDR3 covers 14 residues. Germline V gene data show CDR1 as KGHSH and CDR2 as LQKENI. Unmatched junction bases numbered 3, after V lost 3 bases and J lost 5 bases. The CDR3 loop reads CASSPSGLAETQYF. The CDR3 coding sequence is TGTGCCAGCTCACCCTCGGGACTAGCGGAGACCCAGTACTTC.

The chain combines TRBV28 with TRBJ1-2, with 7 bases aligning to TRBD1. The CDR3 is 16 residues long. The germline V gene has CDR1 MDHEN and CDR2 SYDVKM. V gave up 6 bases and J gave up 6 bases; unmatched junction bases: 16. The CDR3 spells CASSESGTVITDGYTF. The CDR3 region has the DNA TGTGCCAGCAGCGAATCGGGGACAGTAATAACGGATGGCTACACCTTC.

The chain joins TRBV18 to TRBJ2-5, with TRBD2 as a possible D gene (6 bases). This CDR3 contains 16 residues. Germline loops: CDR1 KGHSH, CDR2 LQKENI. V lost 2 bases, J lost 2 bases, and 15 bases lay in between. As DNA, the CDR3 is TGTGCCAGCTCACCATTCACCGAGGGGACTCAAGAGACCCAGTACTTC. The encoded protein is CASSPFTEGTQETQYF. The full variable domain, completed using reference TRBV18 and TRBJ2-5, is NAGVMQNPRHLVRRRGQEARLRCSPMKGHSHVYWYRQLPEEGLKFMVYLQKENIIDESGMPKERFSAEFPKEGPSILRIQQVVRGDSAAYFCASSPFTEGTQETQYFGPGTRLLVL.

The chain links TRBV19 to TRBJ2-1; D is perhaps TRBD2 (6 bases). The CDR3 is 14 residues long. With 2 bases removed from V and 5 bases from J, the gap between germline ends came to 10 bases. CDR1 LNHDA and CDR2 SQIVND come from the germline V gene (reference sequence). The CDR3 DNA follows: TGTGCCAGTAGTATACGGGAGTGGGACAATGAGCAGTTCTTC. Translating gives CASSIREWDNEQFF.

This clone showed up just once. This chain uses TRBV6-6 with TRBJ2-2; possibly TRBD1 for D (6 bases). Germline CDR1 MNHNY, CDR2 SVGAGI (reference sequence). The V end was cut by 0 bases, the J end by 5 bases, with 10 bases between. This CDR3 is 15 amino acids long. CDR3 in amino acids: CASSYSLQGTGELFF. DNA of the CDR3: TGTGCCAGCAGTTACTCCTTACAGGGAACCGGGGAGCTGTTTTTT.

The CDR3 protein is CASRNRDSGANVLTF. CDR3 bases: TGTGCCAGTAGAAACAGGGACTCTGGGGCCAACGTCCTGACTTTC. The chain recombines TRBV19 with TRBJ2-6, with a possible D match to TRBD1 (6 bases). The germline V and J ends were trimmed by 6 bases and 0 bases, with 9 bases remaining between them. Germline V gene data show CDR1 as LNHDA and CDR2 as SQIVND (reference sequence). CDR3 size: 15 residues.

The CDR3 DNA is TGTGCCAGCAGTTACAGGGACTGGGCTTTCTTT. This sequence encodes CASSYRDWAFF. V usage is TRBV6-5 and J usage is TRBJ1-1, with D possibly matching TRBD1 (5 bases). V was clipped by 2 bases and J by 11 bases, with 9 bases between them. In germline, CDR1 is MNHEY, CDR2 SVGAGI. The CDR3 runs 11 residues.

This chain joins TRBV28 and TRBJ2-7; 14 bases line up with TRBD2. Looked up from germline, CDR1 is MDHEN and CDR2 is SYDVKM. CDR3 length equals 16 residues. Losses at the gene ends were 4 bases for V and 0 bases for J; bases not matched to a gene: 2. Here the CDR3 reads CASSWGTSGSSYEQYF. In DNA, the CDR3 is TGTGCCAGCAGTTGGGGGACTAGCGGGAGCTCCTACGAGCAGTACTTC.

The J gene is TRBJ1-4, the V gene TRBV27, with TRBD1 matching 11 bases. Germline V gene data show CDR1 as MNHEY and CDR2 as SMNVEV (reference sequence). The CDR3 covers 14 residues. After removal of 6 bases from V and 8 bases from J, the junction contained 5 bases not matched to a gene. The CDR3 sequence: CASRRTGGVEKLFF. DNA for the CDR3: TGTGCCAGCAGAAGGACAGGGGGCGTAGAAAAACTGTTTTTT.

The rearrangement joins TRBV28 to TRBJ1-4, with D perhaps TRBD1 (5 bases). Germline CDR1 reads MDHEN; CDR2 reads SYDVKM. Trimming pared 10 bases from V and 6 bases from J, leaving 15 bases between. CDR3 length: 13 residues. CDR3 sequence reads: CATGGTVYEKLFF. The CDR3 DNA is TGTGCCACCGGAGGGACGGTATATGAAAAACTGTTTTTT. Variable domain in full (rest from reference TRBV28 and TRBJ1-4): DVKVTQSSRYLVKRTGEKVFLECVQDMDHENMFWYRQDPGLGLRLIYFSYDVKMKEKGDIPEGYSVSREKKERFSLILESASTNQTSMYLCATGGTVYEKLFFGSGTQLSVL.

J is TRBJ1-1 and V is TRBV5-4, with a weak D call TRBD1 (5 bases). The ends were cut back, 2 bases at V and 1 base at J, with 15 bases in the middle. From germline, CDR1 is SGHNT and CDR2 YYREEE (reference sequence). This CDR3 is built from 16 residues. The CDR3 loop is CASSFELRQKNTEAFF. The CDR3 nucleotides are TGTGCCAGCAGCTTTGAACTAAGACAGAAGAACACTGAAGCTTTCTTT. The full variable domain, with the rest looked up from reference TRBV5-4 and TRBJ1-1, is ETGVTQSPTHLIKTRGQQVTLRCSSQSGHNTVSWYQQALGQGPQFIFQYYREEENGRGNFPPRFSGLQFPNYSSELNVNALELDDSALYLCASSFELRQKNTEAFFGQGTRLTVV.

The V gene is TRBV28, the J gene TRBJ2-7; D is uncertain. The V end was cut by 3 bases, the J end by 1 base, with 16 bases between. This CDR3 is built from 16 residues. Germline V gives CDR1 MDHEN, CDR2 SYDVKM. As DNA, the CDR3 is TGTGCCAGCAGTTTCAGCTTGAGGATTTCGTCCTACGAGCAGTACTTC. Translating it yields CASSFSLRISSYEQYF. Full variable domain (remainder filled in from reference TRBV28 and TRBJ2-7): DVKVTQSSRYLVKRTGEKVFLECVQDMDHENMFWYRQDPGLGLRLIYFSYDVKMKEKGDIPEGYSVSREKKERFSLILESASTNQTSMYLCASSFSLRISSYEQYFGPGTRLTVT.